This passage covers 28 T cell receptor beta chains from one sample sequenced in a study of blood T cell repertoires in COVID-19 (TCRdb year 2020). The library was prepared using the immunoSEQ multiplex PCR assay. In its TCRdb copy, this immuneACCESS table keeps in-frame sequences only and misses some clones. Where compared with another copy, unresolved V genes explain less than half of these, and the others have no known cause. This sample gives tens of thousands of clones in total; about 88% of them show up just once. In total, the top ten clones hold more than 15% of the sample. What was sequenced was peripheral blood. The receptors shown here come from a man aged 50 to 59 in a cohort sampled during active COVID-19.

This chain joins TRBV6-2 or TRBV6-3 and TRBJ2-3; D call uncertain. The CDR3 runs to 16 residues. CDR1 MNHEY and CDR2 SVGEGT come from the germline V gene. V lost 0 bases and J 3 bases, leaving 13 bases between the germline ends. The CDR3 DNA reads TGTGCCAGCAGTTACTCGAAGGCCACGAGGACAGATACGCAGTATTTT. This gives the protein CASSYSKATRTDTQYF.

The chain combines TRBV19 with TRBJ2-5, with TRBD2 matching over 8 bases. The germline CDR1 and CDR2 sequences are LNHDA and SQIVND (reference sequence). This CDR3 comprises 18 residues. V lost 6 bases to trimming and J lost 1 base; unmatched junction nucleotides: 16. The CDR3 nucleotides are TGTGCCAGTAGCCCCTCGGGGGGGAGAGAAAAACGCCAAGAGACCCAGTACTTC. The encoded protein is CASSPSGGREKRQETQYF. The complete variable domain, with remaining parts taken from reference TRBV19 and TRBJ2-5, reads DGGITQSPKYLFRKEGQNVTLSCEQNLNHDAMYWYRQDPGQGLRLIYYSQIVNDFQKGDIAEGYSVSREKKESFPLTVTSAQKNPTAFYLCASSPSGGREKRQETQYFGPGTRLLVL.

The rearrangement uses TRBV19 and TRBJ2-4; TRBD1 matches at 12 bases. The CDR3 is 14 amino acids. Germline-derived CDR1 and CDR2 are LNHDA and SQIVND (reference sequence). Losses at the gene ends were 4 bases for V and 15 bases for J; bases not matched to a gene: 10. CDR3 in DNA: TGTGCCAGTAGTACCGCGGGACAGGGGGCAACTAGGTACTTC. Encoded protein: CASSTAGQGATRYF.

This sequence joins TRBV12-3 or TRBV12-4 and TRBJ1-2; 7 positions agree with TRBD1. Trimming took 8 bases from V and 8 from J; bases not matched to a gene: 11. This CDR3 is 13 amino acids long. The CDR3 here is CASGKGAQGGYTF. DNA of the CDR3: TGTGCCAGCGGGAAGGGGGCACAAGGGGGCTACACCTTC.

V gene TRBV7-9 combines with J gene TRBJ1-1; 7 nucleotides line up with TRBD1. CDR1 is SEHNR and CDR2 is FQNEAQ in the germline V gene (reference sequence). V shed 5 bases, J shed 4 bases, and the junction held 7 bases outside the gene matches. This CDR3 is 14 amino acids long. As DNA, the CDR3 is TGTGCCAGCAGCCCCGGACAGGACGGCACTGAAGCTTTCTTT. Residues: CASSPGQDGTEAFF.

CDR3 DNA sequence: TGTGCCAGTAGTATGACTGGGGAGGAATCACCCCTCCACTTT. This codes for CASSMTGEESPLHF. This chain joins TRBV19 and TRBJ1-6; no definite D call. Germline CDR1 and CDR2: LNHDA and SQIVND (reference sequence). The CDR3 loop spans 14 amino acids. The V end lost 3 bases, the J end lost 10 bases, and 13 bases lay between the germline ends. Full variable domain (outside the CDR3, taken from reference TRBV19 and TRBJ1-6): DGGITQSPKYLFRKEGQNVTLSCEQNLNHDAMYWYRQDPGQGLRLIYYSQIVNDFQKGDIAEGYSVSREKKESFPLTVTSAQKNPTAFYLCASSMTGEESPLHFGNGTRLTVT.

The gene calls are TRBV9 and TRBJ2-3; 14 bases are a match to TRBD2. The CDR3 consists of 14 residues. Germline loops: CDR1 SGDLS, CDR2 YYNGEE. J was trimmed by 6 bases and V by 7 bases; bases with no gene match: 4. The CDR3 DNA follows: TGTGCCAGCGCGAGACTAGCGGGAGGGGATACGCAGTATTTT. It codes for CASARLAGGDTQYF.

This chain connects TRBV7-2 to TRBJ2-5; 9 bases are shared with TRBD2. CDR3 length: 16 residues. The V gene end was trimmed by 5 bases and the J gene end by 4 bases; junction bases not matched to a gene: 11. CDR1 and CDR2 from the germline V gene are SGHTA and FQGNSA. The CDR3 DNA reads TGTGCCAGCAGCCAGCTAGGCGGGGGGGCACGAGAGACCCAGTACTTC. Residues: CASSQLGGGARETQYF. The full variable domain, with the rest looked up from reference TRBV7-2 and TRBJ2-5, is GAGVSQSPSNKVTEKGKDVELRCDPISGHTALYWYRQSLGQGLEFLIYFQGNSAPDKSGLPSDRFSAERTGGSVSTLTIQRTQQEDSAVYLCASSQLGGGARETQYFGPGTRLLVL.

The CDR3 nucleotides are TGCGCCAGCAGCCAAGATCACAGGGGTAATGAGCAGTTCTTC. Translation: CASSQDHRGNEQFF. V usage is TRBV4-3 and J usage is TRBJ2-1, with 7 bases fitting TRBD1. V was clipped by 0 bases and J by 7 bases; unmatched bases: 3. This CDR3 region has 14 residues. Germline CDR1 and CDR2: LGHNA and YSLEER.

The chain combines TRBV6-5 with TRBJ2-2; possible D gene TRBD2, 6 bases. V lost 0 bases to trimming and J lost 6 bases, with 8 bases between them. The CDR3 is 14 amino acids. Germline assignment: CDR1 MNHEY and CDR2 SVGAGI. The CDR3 region has the DNA TGTGCCAGCAGTTACTCGGAGGGCGCCGGGGAGCTGTTTTTT. This encodes CASSYSEGAGELFF.

DNA of the CDR3: TGCGCCAGCAGCCAGACTAGCATCTACAATGAGCAGTTCTTC. It translates to CASSQTSIYNEQFF. This chain joins TRBV4-1 and TRBJ2-1, with 7 bases matching TRBD2. The V and J ends lost 3 bases and 3 bases, in that order; junction bases with no gene match: 2. CDR1 is MGHRA and CDR2 is YSYEKL in the germline V gene. The CDR3 is 14 amino acids.

A few counts support this clone. The chain recombines TRBV6-2 or TRBV6-3 with TRBJ2-3; the D gene is possibly TRBD2 (5 bases). CDR1 and CDR2 (germline): MNHEY, SVGEGT. The CDR3 extends over 16 amino acids. The V end lost 4 bases, the J end lost 0 bases, and 14 bases lay between the germline ends. The CDR3 nucleotides are TGTGCCAGCAGTTTGATCACTAGACTTAGCACAGATACGCAGTATTTT. Translation gives CASSLITRLSTDTQYF.

The chain recombines TRBV14 with TRBJ2-7, with D maybe TRBD2 (6 bases). This CDR3 spans 15 amino acids. Trimming left V 1 base short and J 2 bases short, with 12 bases between. Germline CDR1 reads SGHDN; CDR2 reads FVKESK. CDR3 coding DNA: TGTGCCAGCAGCCAAGGTACGGGGGTAGCCTACGAGCAGTACGTC. Its protein is CASSQGTGVAYEQYV.

This clone turned up a few times. This chain uses TRBV11-2 with TRBJ2-3, with TRBD2 matching 7 bases. Germline CDR1 is SGHAT and CDR2 is FQNNGV. CDR3 length: 15 residues. V gave up 5 bases and J gave up 3 bases; unmatched junction bases: 8. As DNA, the CDR3 is TGTGCCAGCAGCGCCGGCCTAGCGGAGACAGATACGCAGTATTTT. It translates to CASSAGLAETDTQYF.

The genes are TRBV27 and TRBJ2-7, with TRBD2 identical over 13 bases. CDR1 is MNHEY and CDR2 is SMNVEV in the germline V gene (reference sequence). This CDR3 contains 18 residues. Trimming at V came to 4 bases and at J to 4 bases, leaving 13 bases not matched to a gene. CDR3 sequence: CASSSITSGGASFYEQYF. In DNA, the CDR3 is TGTGCCAGCAGTTCGATCACTAGCGGGGGGGCTAGTTTTTACGAGCAGTACTTC.

The chain couples TRBV11-3 to TRBJ1-3, with a weak D call TRBD1 (5 bases). The CDR3 is 17 amino acids. CDR1 and CDR2 from the germline V gene are SGHNT and YENEEA. V lost 1 base and J 0 bases, leaving 13 bases between the germline ends. The CDR3 reads CASSLGDSGDSGNTIYF. In DNA form, the CDR3 reads TGTGCCAGCAGCTTAGGGGATTCGGGGGACTCTGGAAACACCATATATTTT.

The rearrangement uses TRBV10-3 and TRBJ2-3, with 8 bases fitting TRBD2. The CDR3 extends over 14 amino acids. Germline V gives CDR1 ENHRY, CDR2 SYGVKD. Trimming removed 6 bases from V and 3 bases from J; junction bases left unmatched: 5. The CDR3 nucleotides are TGTGCCATCAGCCCGGGAGGGCGGACAGATACGCAGTATTTT. Its translation: CAISPGGRTDTQYF.

This chain links TRBV4-1 with TRBJ2-3; TRBD1 matches 12 bases. Losses at the gene ends were 3 bases for V and 2 bases for J; bases not matched to a gene: 9. CDR3 length equals 18 residues. The germline gives CDR1 MGHRA, CDR2 YSYEKL. The CDR3 here is CASSHQGTGGLPTDTQYF. As DNA, the CDR3 is TGCGCCAGCAGCCATCAGGGGACAGGGGGCCTTCCCACAGATACGCAGTATTTT.

This chain links TRBV7-9 with TRBJ1-4, with unresolved D. Trimming removed 5 bases from V and 0 bases from J, with 10 bases in between. The CDR3 totals 15 residues. The V gene's germline CDR1 is SEHNR and CDR2 FQNEAQ (reference sequence). The CDR3 DNA follows: TGTGCCAGCAGCCCAACAACAACAACTAATGAAAAACTGTTTTTT. It encodes CASSPTTTTNEKLFF.

The sample holds a few counts of this clone. DNA for the CDR3: TGCGCCAGCAGCCAAGATGATGACAGTCTCGGCTCCTATGGCTACACCTTC. It encodes CASSQDDDSLGSYGYTF. The rearrangement joins TRBV4-1 to TRBJ1-2; weak D call: TRBD1 (5 bases). The germline V gene encodes CDR1 MGHRA and CDR2 YSYEKL. The CDR3 has 17 amino acids. V was trimmed by 0 bases and J by 4 bases, leaving 18 bases between them.

The DNA for the CDR3 is TGCGCCAGCAGCCCGTGGGATGGCGGGGGGGCTCATGAGCAGTTCTTC. Translation: CASSPWDGGGAHEQFF. The chain recombines TRBV4-3 with TRBJ2-1; 9 nucleotides agree with TRBD2. J gave up 8 bases and V 4 bases, and 12 bases lay outside the gene matches. The CDR3 extends over 16 amino acids. CDR1 LGHNA and CDR2 YSLEER come from the germline V gene.

The J gene is TRBJ1-4, the V gene TRBV7-9; 7 bases map to TRBD1. Germline lookup yields CDR1 SEHNR and CDR2 FQNEAQ (reference sequence). V lost 4 bases to trimming and J lost 5 bases; unmatched junction nucleotides: 4. The length of the CDR3 is 14 residues. The CDR3 protein is CASSSGGRNEKLFF. The CDR3 DNA follows: TGTGCCAGCAGCTCAGGGGGGAGGAATGAAAAACTGTTTTTT. The entire variable domain, with the rest obtained from reference TRBV7-9 and TRBJ1-4, is as follows: DTGVSQNPRHKITKRGQNVTFRCDPISEHNRLYWYRQTLGQGPEFLTYFQNEAQLEKSRLLSDRFSAERPKGSFSTLEIQRTEQGDSAMYLCASSSGGRNEKLFFGSGTQLSVL.

This clone has just a few counts. The chain uses TRBV2 and TRBJ1-1; 7 bases match TRBD1. The junction had 10 bases not matched to a gene; V was cut back by 2 bases and J by 7 bases. The CDR3 totals 15 residues. Germline V gene sequence: CDR1 SNHLY, CDR2 FYNNEI. CDR3 loop: CASSESPGQMIEAFF. CDR3 in DNA: TGTGCCAGCAGTGAATCCCCGGGACAGATGATTGAAGCTTTCTTT. Based on the CDR3 plus reference TRBV2 and TRBJ1-1, the full variable domain is EPEVTQTPSHQVTQMGQEVILRCVPISNHLYFYWYRQILGQKVEFLVSFYNNEISEKSEIFDDQFSVERPDGSNFTLKIRSTKLEDSAMYFCASSESPGQMIEAFFGQGTRLTVV.

The chain combines TRBV11-2 with TRBJ2-2, with TRBD2 matching over 8 bases. There are 16 residues in the CDR3. Per the germline V gene, CDR1 is SGHAT and CDR2 is FQNNGV. The J segment lost 4 bases and the V segment lost 5 bases, leaving 9 bases of the junction unmatched. In DNA form, the CDR3 reads TGTGCCAGCAGCCTAATCGGGGGGGTTGCCACCGGGGAGCTGTTTTTT. The encoded protein is CASSLIGGVATGELFF.

The chain combines TRBV14 with TRBJ1-1, with 8 nucleotides matching TRBD1. Trimming at V came to 4 bases and at J to 3 bases, leaving 7 bases not matched to a gene. Germline assignment: CDR1 SGHDN and CDR2 FVKESK. This CDR3 spans 15 amino acids. The CDR3 DNA reads TGTGCCAGCAGCCCCTACCAGGGGGCTTACACTGAAGCTTTCTTT. Protein sequence: CASSPYQGAYTEAFF. The whole variable domain, filled in from reference TRBV14 and TRBJ1-1, reads EAGVTQFPSHSVIEKGQTVTLRCDPISGHDNLYWYRRVMGKEIKFLLHFVKESKQDESGMPNNRFLAERTGGTYSTLKVQPAELEDSGVYFCASSPYQGAYTEAFFGQGTRLTVV.

This clone was found a few times. This rearrangement joins TRBV4-1 to TRBJ2-7; D remains unclear. The CDR3 runs 11 residues. Germline-derived CDR1 and CDR2 are MGHRA and YSYEKL. The V end was cut by 3 bases, the J end by 6 bases, with 6 bases between. The CDR3 DNA follows: TGCGCCAGCAGCCATTCGGGCGAGCAGTACTTC. Residues: CASSHSGEQYF.

The chain joins TRBV18 to TRBJ1-2, with TRBD1 matching over 7 bases. CDR3 length: 20 residues. Germline CDR1 reads KGHSH; CDR2 reads LQKENI. Trimming took 6 bases from V and 1 from J; bases not matched to a gene: 23. The CDR3 here is CASSATILGTALRRNYGYTF. The CDR3 coding sequence is TGTGCCAGCTCCGCGACTATATTAGGGACAGCCTTAAGACGTAACTATGGCTACACCTTC.

This chain joins TRBV4-2 and TRBJ2-1, with unresolved D. Per germline, CDR1 LGHNA and CDR2 YNFKEQ. Between the trimmed V and J ends, which lost 2 bases and 0 bases, there was a span of 8 bases. This CDR3 has 15 amino acids. CDR3 nucleotides: TGTGCCAGCAGCCAACGCGCCGACTCCTACAATGAGCAGTTCTTC. Its translation is CASSQRADSYNEQFF.